These 21 T cell receptor beta chains came from one sample sequenced in a study of blood T cell repertoires in COVID-19. Measured with immunoSEQ multiplex PCR; TCRdb has only the in-frame clones, and not every one. The sample lists about 160,000 clones, around 79% occurring once. Sequencing was done on a sample of peripheral blood. These receptors were obtained from a woman in her fifties or sixties with COVID-19, enrolled during active disease.

The chain combines TRBV3-1 (or the pseudogene TRBV3-2) with TRBJ1-5; possible D gene TRBD1, 5 bases. This CDR3 contains 14 residues. Per the germline V gene, CDR1 is LGHDT and CDR2 is YNNKEL (reference sequence). Trimming took 3 bases from V and 4 from J, leaving 10 bases between them. CDR3 nucleotide sequence: TGTGCCAGCAGCCACAGGGCCGATAATCAGCCCCAGCATTTT. Protein: CASSHRADNQPQHF.

The chain is built from TRBV5-4 and TRBJ2-4; possible D gene TRBD1, 6 bases. Germline CDR1 SGHNT, CDR2 YYREEE (reference sequence). This CDR3 has 16 residues. V lost 3 bases, J lost 1 base, and 14 bases lay in between. In DNA, the CDR3 is TGTGCCAGCAGCTCCCGACAGGCGGGTGCCAAAAACATTCAGTACTTC. Amino acids: CASSSRQAGAKNIQYF.

This clone has more than one count but fewer than ten. The chain carries TRBV6-4 and TRBJ2-1; TRBD2 aligns across 7 bases. V lost 0 bases and J lost 3; bases outside the gene matches: 2. The CDR3 extends over 15 amino acids. Germline V CDR1 and CDR2: MRHNA, SNTAGT. The CDR3 nucleotides read TGTGCCAGCAGTGACTCGGGGGAGGGCTACAATGAGCAGTTCTTC. It codes for CASSDSGEGYNEQFF.

The V and J genes are TRBV2 and TRBJ1-1; D is uncertain. Germline V CDR1 and CDR2: SNHLY, FYNNEI. V lost 2 bases, J lost 1 base, and 8 bases lay in between. The CDR3 loop spans 14 amino acids. CDR3 nucleotide sequence: TGTGCCAGCAGTGAATTTACTAGGAACACTGAAGCTTTCTTT. This translates into CASSEFTRNTEAFF.

V usage is TRBV7-3 and J usage is TRBJ1-1; 7 bases are shared with TRBD1. CDR1 and CDR2 (germline): SGHTA, FQGTGA. The CDR3 extends over 13 amino acids. The V gene end was trimmed by 6 bases and the J gene end by 4 bases; junction bases not matched to a gene: 5. CDR3 region: CASSKGAATEAFF. The DNA for the CDR3 is TGTGCCAGCAGTAAGGGGGCGGCCACTGAAGCTTTCTTT.

This chain joins TRBV5-1 and TRBJ2-2; 7 bases map to TRBD1. In germline, CDR1 is SGHRS, CDR2 YFSETQ. The CDR3 contains 15 residues. V dropped 2 bases and J dropped 4; count of bases not matched to a gene: 5. CDR3 nucleotides: TGCGCCAGCAGCTTCGACAGGGCGGGCACCGGGGAGCTGTTTTTT. Translated: CASSFDRAGTGELFF.

This sequence joins TRBV19 and TRBJ1-4; 9 bases map to TRBD1. The CDR3 sequence is 15 residues long. The V gene's germline CDR1 is LNHDA and CDR2 SQIVND (reference sequence). J lost 7 bases, V lost 6 bases, and 9 bases had no gene match. The DNA for the CDR3 is TGTGCCAGTAGACCCGGACAGGGGAGAGGTGAAAAACTGTTTTTT. Its translation: CASRPGQGRGEKLFF.

This chain connects TRBV29-1 to TRBJ1-1; 10 bases line up with TRBD1. V was pared by 3 bases and J by 10 bases, with 11 bases of the junction left unmatched. There are 14 residues in the CDR3. Germline loops: CDR1 SQVTM, CDR2 ANQGSEA. The CDR3 DNA follows: TGCAGCGTTGACGGTCTGGGACAGGGGATTGGAGCTTTCTTT. Translated, it gives CSVDGLGQGIGAFF.

Concerning this clone: Other DNA variants within this sample encode the same CDR3. The V gene is TRBV4-3, the J gene TRBJ2-3; 8 bases agree with TRBD2. CDR1 and CDR2 (germline): LGHNA, YSLEER. The CDR3 covers 16 residues. The junction had 2 bases not matched to a gene; V was cut back by 0 bases and J by 0 bases. The CDR3 DNA is TGCGCCAGCAGCCAAGACCCTAGCGGGAGCACAGATACGCAGTATTTT. Translated: CASSQDPSGSTDTQYF.

This rearrangement joins TRBV9 to TRBJ1-4, with 7 positions matching TRBD1. From germline, CDR1 is SGDLS and CDR2 YYNGEE. This CDR3 is built from 15 residues. V was clipped by 4 bases and J by 8 bases; unmatched bases: 11. The CDR3 protein is CASSPSTGRGEKLFF. The CDR3 coding sequence is TGTGCCAGCAGCCCGTCGACAGGGAGAGGAGAAAAACTGTTTTTT. Full variable domain (outside the CDR3, taken from reference TRBV9 and TRBJ1-4): DSGVTQTPKHLITATGQRVTLRCSPRSGDLSVYWYQQSLDQGLQFLIQYYNGEERAKGNILERFSAQQFPDLHSELNLSSLELGDSALYFCASSPSTGRGEKLFFGSGTQLSVL.

This rearrangement joins TRBV19 to TRBJ2-6; D not certain. V lost 4 bases, J lost 0 bases, and 7 bases lay in between. This CDR3 comprises 15 residues. CDR1 and CDR2 from the germline V gene are LNHDA and SQIVND (reference sequence). CDR3 in amino acids: CASSTGSSGANVLTF. For the CDR3, the DNA is TGTGCCAGTAGTACCGGTAGCTCTGGGGCCAACGTCCTGACTTTC.

This sequence joins TRBV24-1 and TRBJ1-5, with D perhaps TRBD1 (6 bases). CDR1 is KGHDR, CDR2 SFDVKD, per germline. V lost 9 bases and J 4 bases, leaving 15 bases between the germline ends. There are 14 residues in the CDR3. CDR3 coding DNA: TGTGCCACCCAAAGGGGGGGGCAGAATCAGCCCCAGCATTTT. It is translated as CATQRGGQNQPQHF.

The chain uses TRBV5-1 and TRBJ2-1; TRBD2 agrees at 10 bases. The CDR3 totals 15 residues. Germline assignment: CDR1 SGHRS and CDR2 YFSETQ. V shed 0 bases, J shed 8 bases, and the junction held 5 bases outside the gene matches. CDR3 DNA sequence: TGCGCCAGCAGCTTGGAGCGGGGGGGCCGGGATGAGCAGTTCTTC. Translated: CASSLERGGRDEQFF.

In this sample, this clone turned up a few times. This chain joins TRBV6-5 and TRBJ2-5, with D perhaps matching TRBD1 (6 bases). The CDR3 loop spans 13 amino acids. V dropped 6 bases and J dropped 5 bases, with 13 bases sitting between them. Germline V gene data show CDR1 as MNHEY and CDR2 as SVGAGI. The CDR3 loop reads CASRETGRETQYF. The CDR3 DNA is TGTGCCAGCAGAGAGACAGGACGGGAGACCCAGTACTTC.

V and J are TRBV9 and TRBJ2-3, with 8 bases identical to TRBD2. The CDR3 is 16 amino acids. The J segment lost 8 bases and the V segment lost 3 bases, leaving 14 bases of the junction unmatched. CDR1 SGDLS and CDR2 YYNGEE come from the germline V gene. CDR3 nucleotides: TGTGCCAGCAGCGGGACCGGGACTAGGGGTCGGGCTACGCAGTATTTT. Protein product: CASSGTGTRGRATQYF.

This clone showed up many times. The V and J genes are TRBV2 and TRBJ2-3; D is perhaps TRBD1 (5 bases). Trimming took off 5 bases at V and 5 bases at J, with 11 bases between the two ends. CDR3 length equals 13 residues. Looked up from germline, CDR1 is SNHLY and CDR2 is FYNNEI. CDR3 sequence reads: CASSPGQGDTQYF. In DNA form, the CDR3 reads TGTGCCAGCAGTCCAGGGCAGGGAGATACGCAGTATTTT.

This clone was observed once. The chain combines TRBV9 with TRBJ2-7, with D perhaps matching TRBD1 (5 bases). Germline CDR1 reads SGDLS; CDR2 reads YYNGEE. The CDR3 covers 13 residues. Trimming cost V 1 base and J 5 bases, with 10 bases left between them. The CDR3 sequence: CASSVSLGDEQYF. DNA of the CDR3: TGTGCCAGCAGCGTATCGTTAGGGGACGAGCAGTACTTC.

The gene calls are TRBV5-3 and TRBJ2-7; D is unclear. TRBV5-3 is an ORF, with its function uncertain. The CDR3 loop spans 15 amino acids. Trimming pared 4 bases from V and 2 bases from J, leaving 16 bases between. The CDR3 is CARSPTSPPTYEQYV. The CDR3, as DNA: TGTGCCAGAAGCCCCACTTCCCCACCAACCTACGAGCAGTACGTC.

The chain combines TRBV28 with TRBJ2-2; possibly TRBD1 for D (5 bases). Trimming left V 6 bases short and J 0 bases short, with 11 bases between. Germline CDR1 reads MDHEN; CDR2 reads SYDVKM. The CDR3 contains 15 residues. Here the CDR3 reads CASRPDSPNTGELFF. The CDR3 nucleotides read TGTGCCAGCAGACCCGACAGCCCGAACACCGGGGAGCTGTTTTTT.

The genes are TRBV7-8 and TRBJ2-1; no clear D. The CDR3 covers 15 residues. Germline assignment: CDR1 SGHVS and CDR2 FQNEAQ. The V end was cut by 1 base, the J end by 3 bases, with 10 bases between. CDR3 in amino acids: CASSLDVGRYNEQFF. CDR3 nucleotide sequence: TGTGCCAGCAGCTTAGATGTGGGCCGCTACAATGAGCAGTTCTTC. Full variable domain (remainder filled in from reference TRBV7-8 and TRBJ2-1): GAGVSQSPRYKVAKRGQDVALRCDPISGHVSLFWYQQALGQGPEFLTYFQNEAQLDKSGLPSDRFFAERPEGSVSTLKIQRTQQEDSAVYLCASSLDVGRYNEQFFGPGTRLTVL.

V gene TRBV28 combines with J gene TRBJ2-1; 9 bases agree with TRBD2. The CDR3 has 16 residues. V lost 4 bases to trimming and J lost 2 bases; unmatched junction nucleotides: 6. Germline V gives CDR1 MDHEN, CDR2 SYDVKM. DNA of the CDR3: TGTGCCAGCAGTTCGATGACTAGCGGAACCTACAATGAGCAGTTCTTC. This gives the protein CASSSMTSGTYNEQFF.